Here is one T cell receptor (beta chain) with its context. The libraries were made with immunoSEQ v3.0 at survey level. Generated by immunoSEQ multiplex PCR, the TCRdb table keeps only in-frame clones and is missing some. The top ten hold around 3.7% of the sample, which has roughly 20,000 clones, roughly 80% seen once. The data were obtained in a study of long-term antiretroviral therapy in people with HIV. CDR1 and CDR2 from the germline V gene are LGHNA and YNFKEQ. Trimming left V 0 bases short and J 2 bases short, with 8 bases between. The CDR3 is 16 amino acids. This TCR came from a woman in her forties or fifties with HIV. The starting material was unsorted PBMCs, obtained 1.9 years after starting antiretroviral therapy. The chain employs TRBV4-2 and TRBJ2-6; D remains ambiguous. DNA of the CDR3: TGTGCCAGCAGCCAAGAAAAGGGAACTGGGGCCAACGTCCTGACTTTC. It translates to CASSQEKGTGANVLTF.